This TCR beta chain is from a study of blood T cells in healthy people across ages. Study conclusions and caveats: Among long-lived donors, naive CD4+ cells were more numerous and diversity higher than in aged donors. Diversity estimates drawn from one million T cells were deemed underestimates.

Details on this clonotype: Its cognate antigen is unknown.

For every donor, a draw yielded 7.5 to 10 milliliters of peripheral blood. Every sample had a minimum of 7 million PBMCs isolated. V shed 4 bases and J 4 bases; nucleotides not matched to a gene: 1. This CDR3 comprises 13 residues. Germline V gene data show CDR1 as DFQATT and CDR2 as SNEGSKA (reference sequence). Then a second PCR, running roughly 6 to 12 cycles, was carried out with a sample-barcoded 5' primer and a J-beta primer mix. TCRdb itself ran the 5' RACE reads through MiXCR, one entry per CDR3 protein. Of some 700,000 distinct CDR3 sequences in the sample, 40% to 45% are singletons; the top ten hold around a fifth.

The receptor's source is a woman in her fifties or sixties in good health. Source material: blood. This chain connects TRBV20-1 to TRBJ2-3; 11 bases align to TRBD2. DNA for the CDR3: TGCAGTGCTATAGCGGGGGGGTCAGATACGCAGTATTTT. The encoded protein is CSAIAGGSDTQYF.